The subject of this entry is one TCR beta chain. J lost 3 bases, V lost 4 bases, and 6 bases had no gene match. The germline V gene has CDR1 SGHDT and CDR2 YYEEEE. The CDR3 totals 15 residues. This record belongs to a study of blood T cell repertoires in COVID-19. Profiled with immunoSEQ multiplex PCR; TCRdb holds only in-frame clones, not every one. The table lists about 260,000 clones, over 75% of them singletons. The sequencing input was peripheral blood. This sequence joins TRBV5-6 and TRBJ1-4, with 7 nucleotides matching TRBD1. This receptor was taken from a human donor in a cohort sampled during active COVID-19. The CDR3 region is CASSPGQVPNEKLFF. The CDR3 DNA follows: TGTGCCAGCAGCCCAGGACAGGTACCTAATGAAAAACTGTTTTTT.